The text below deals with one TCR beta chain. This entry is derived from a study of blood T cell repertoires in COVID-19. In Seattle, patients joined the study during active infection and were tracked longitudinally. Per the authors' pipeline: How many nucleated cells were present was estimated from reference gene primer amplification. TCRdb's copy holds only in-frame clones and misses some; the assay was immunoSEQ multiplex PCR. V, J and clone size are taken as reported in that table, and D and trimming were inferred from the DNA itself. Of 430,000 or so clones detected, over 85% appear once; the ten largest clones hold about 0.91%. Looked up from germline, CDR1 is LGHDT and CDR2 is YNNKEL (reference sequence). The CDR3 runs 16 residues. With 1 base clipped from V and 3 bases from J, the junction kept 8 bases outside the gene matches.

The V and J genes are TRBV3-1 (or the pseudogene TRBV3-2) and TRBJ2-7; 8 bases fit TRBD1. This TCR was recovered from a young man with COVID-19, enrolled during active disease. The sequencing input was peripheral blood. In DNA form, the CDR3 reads TGTGCCAGCAGCCAAGTGTCTGGACAGGGCCTCTACGAGCAGTACTTC. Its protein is CASSQVSGQGLYEQYF.